This T cell receptor beta chain is drawn from a study of prognosis after radiotherapy for stage I lung cancer. Multiplex PCR, run in two rounds, amplified TCR beta CDR3 from genomic DNA. Individual primers that were specific to each TRBV and TRBJ gene served in first-round PCR. PCR's second round employed universal primers. MiXCR, run by TCRdb on the multiplex PCR reads, gives a single entry per CDR3 protein. The repertoire includes about 20,000 distinct CDR3 sequences, around 40% of them detected once, and approximately 52% sits in the top ten. This CDR3 is 13 amino acids long. V was shortened by 4 bases and J by 5 bases, with 11 bases between the two germline ends. Germline assignment: CDR1 MNHGY and CDR2 SVAAGI. Sample collection consisted of around 5.4 milliliters of peripheral blood drawn at each of two time points.

This sample comprised PBMCs, obtained before or after stereotactic body radiation therapy (not recorded which). The receptor was derived from a donor over 45 with non-small cell lung cancer. The V gene is TRBV6-9, the J gene TRBJ2-5; no clear D. The CDR3 protein is CASSFGVMETQYF. CDR3 nucleotide sequence: TGTGCCAGCAGTTTTGGGGTGATGGAGACCCAGTACTTC.